A single sample gave rise to the 25 T cell receptor beta chains below, sequenced in a study of identical twins. TCRdb called the 5' RACE reads again in MiXCR, with one record for every CDR3 protein. Among fewer than 250,000 distinct CDR3 sequences, roughly 7% were seen once, and the ten largest hold roughly 3.4%. These records were also assigned to another study, of yellow fever vaccine responses in identical twins.

Sequencing input: memory (CD45RO+) T cells sorted from blood. The receptors stem from a woman aged 18-29 years in good health.

This clonotype appeared many times. The rearrangement uses TRBV5-1 and TRBJ1-1; perhaps TRBD1 as D (5 bases). The CDR3 sequence is 14 residues long. V gave up 5 bases and J gave up 4 bases, with 15 bases separating them. CDR1 and CDR2 (germline): SGHRS, YFSETQ. The CDR3 DNA reads as TGCGCCAGCAGACATTCCGGGACGAGCACTGAAGCTTTCTTT. It yields the protein CASRHSGTSTEAFF.

This clonotype was counted between two and nine times. The V gene is TRBV5-5, the J gene TRBJ1-6; maybe TRBD1 (5 bases). CDR3 length equals 16 residues. V gave up 4 bases and J gave up 2 bases, with 13 bases separating them. The germline gives CDR1 SGHKS, CDR2 YYEKEE (reference sequence). The CDR3 region is CASSAGTVPYNSPLHF. The DNA for the CDR3 is TGTGCCAGCAGCGCGGGGACTGTACCCTATAATTCACCCCTCCACTTT.

The table lists this clonotype with many counts. V and J are TRBV7-9 and TRBJ2-7; no clear D. The V end was cut by 0 bases, the J end by 0 bases, with 9 bases between. This CDR3 is built from 15 residues. CDR1 and CDR2 (germline): SEHNR, FQNEAQ (reference sequence). This chain's CDR3 is CASSLATESSYEQYF. The CDR3 DNA sequence: TGTGCCAGCAGCTTAGCGACGGAGAGCTCCTACGAGCAGTACTTC.

This clonotype was picked up a small number of times. The chain has TRBV28 and TRBJ1-5, with D perhaps TRBD1 (5 bases). The CDR3 has 15 residues. CDR1 and CDR2 from the germline V gene are MDHEN and SYDVKM. Trimming pared 5 bases from V and 0 bases from J, leaving 11 bases between. The CDR3 reads CASSRTDSSNQPQHF. In DNA, the CDR3 is TGTGCCAGCAGTCGCACTGACAGTAGCAATCAGCCCCAGCATTTT. The complete variable domain, with remaining parts taken from reference TRBV28 and TRBJ1-5, reads DVKVTQSSRYLVKRTGEKVFLECVQDMDHENMFWYRQDPGLGLRLIYFSYDVKMKEKGDIPEGYSVSREKKERFSLILESASTNQTSMYLCASSRTDSSNQPQHFGDGTRLSIL.

This clonotype turned up a few times. The chain recombines TRBV20-1 with TRBJ2-5, with TRBD1 identical over 10 bases. The CDR3 runs 17 residues. Germline loops: CDR1 DFQATT, CDR2 SNEGSKA (reference sequence). Unmatched junction bases numbered 15, after V lost 4 bases and J lost 4 bases. CDR3 residues: CSAKTPPGQGPLETQYF. CDR3 DNA: TGCAGTGCTAAAACCCCCCCGGGACAGGGGCCCTTAGAGACCCAGTACTTC.

This clonotype was counted at least ten times. The gene calls are TRBV10-3 and TRBJ1-1; no definite D call. Germline CDR1 and CDR2: ENHRY and SYGVKD. This CDR3 is built from 13 residues. With 10 bases removed from V and 1 base from J, the gap between germline ends came to 13 bases. The CDR3 DNA reads as TGTGCCAGCGTGGACGGGCGGAACACTGAAGCTTTCTTT. Amino acid sequence: CASVDGRNTEAFF.

There are many counts of this clonotype. The chain has TRBV7-8 and TRBJ1-4; D call uncertain. The CDR3 consists of 15 residues. Germline V gives CDR1 SGHVS, CDR2 FQNEAQ. Trimming took off 2 bases at V and 2 bases at J, with 9 bases between the two ends. The CDR3 region is CASSLTAGTNEKLFF. The CDR3 bases are TGTGCCAGCAGCTTAACGGCAGGCACTAATGAAAAACTGTTTTTT.

In its sample, this clonotype was seen many times. The CDR3 nucleotides read TGTGCCAGCAGCTTAGGCGCGGGGGCCAAAACTAACTATGGCTACACCTTC. Its translation: CASSLGAGAKTNYGYTF. The chain recombines TRBV13 with TRBJ1-2, with D perhaps TRBD1 (6 bases). Trimming left V 0 bases short and J 0 bases short, with 14 bases between. Germline assignment: CDR1 PRHDT and CDR2 FYEKMQ (reference sequence). This CDR3 comprises 17 residues.

This clonotype was seen ten or more times. The V call is TRBV5-1, the J call TRBJ2-1; D gene unclear. Trimming removed 5 bases from V and 0 bases from J, with 9 bases in between. The CDR3 is 14 amino acids. CDR1 is SGHRS and CDR2 is YFSETQ in the germline V gene. DNA for the CDR3: TGCGCCAGCAGTATGCGCGGCTCCTACAATGAGCAGTTCTTC. Its protein product is CASSMRGSYNEQFF.

This clonotype turned up a few times. The chain has TRBV6-2 or TRBV6-3 and TRBJ2-6; D might be TRBD1 (5 bases). The CDR3 contains 19 residues. Germline lookup yields CDR1 MNHEY and CDR2 SVGEGT. Trimming removed 0 bases from V and 5 bases from J, with 20 bases in between. CDR3 bases: TGTGCCAGCAGTTACTCACCAGGGCTATTAAGCTTCCGGGCCAACGTCCTGACTTTC. Protein product: CASSYSPGLLSFRANVLTF.

This clonotype has only a few counts. This chain connects TRBV7-9 to TRBJ2-5, with TRBD1 as a possible D gene (5 bases). Germline V CDR1 and CDR2: SEHNR, FQNEAQ (reference sequence). Trimming took off 5 bases at V and 4 bases at J, with 14 bases between the two ends. CDR3 length equals 14 residues. The CDR3 here is CASSPAQGGETQYF. In DNA form, the CDR3 reads TGTGCCAGCAGCCCAGCCCAGGGTGGAGAGACCCAGTACTTC.

The chain carries TRBV7-8 and TRBJ1-6; unclear D gene. Germline CDR1 and CDR2: SGHVS and FQNEAQ. The germline V and J ends were trimmed by 1 base and 7 bases, with 8 bases remaining between them. The CDR3 sequence is 14 residues long. The CDR3 here is CASSLELGNSPLHF. CDR3 sequence (DNA): TGTGCCAGCAGCTTAGAACTCGGGAATTCACCCCTCCACTTT.

J is TRBJ2-2 and V is TRBV15; D possibly corresponds to TRBD2 (7 bases). This CDR3 has 18 amino acids. Germline loops: CDR1 LNHNV, CDR2 YYDKDF (reference sequence). V lost 2 bases to trimming and J lost 4 bases, with 20 bases between them. CDR3 nucleotides: TGTGCCACCAGCAGAATTACTGAGGGGGGGGCGTTCACCGGGGAGCTGTTTTTT. Amino acid sequence: CATSRITEGGAFTGELFF.

This clonotype was picked up many times. The chain joins TRBV20-1 to TRBJ2-5; 7 nucleotides agree with TRBD2. There are 14 residues in the CDR3. V lost 2 bases to trimming and J lost 5 bases; unmatched junction nucleotides: 8. Germline V gives CDR1 DFQATT, CDR2 SNEGSKA (reference sequence). CDR3 DNA sequence: TGCAGTGCTAGATATGCGGGAGTTTTTGAGACCCAGTACTTC. This codes for CSARYAGVFETQYF.

There are many counts of this clonotype. Mismatch with germline at one junction end may stem from a read error. The V call is TRBV7-9, the J call TRBJ2-1; D is unresolved. Germline lookup yields CDR1 SEHNR and CDR2 FQNEAQ (reference sequence). The CDR3 contains 13 residues. CDR3 nucleotide sequence: TGTGCCAGCAGCTTAAGTAGCTGGAACGGATTGCACTTC. Amino acids: CASSLSSWNGLHF.

CDR3 amino acids: CASIGGKTQYF. CDR3 in DNA: TGTGCCAGCATAGGAGGGAAGACCCAGTACTTC. The V call is TRBV28, the J call TRBJ2-5; D perhaps matches TRBD2 (6 bases). CDR1 and CDR2 (germline): MDHEN, SYDVKM. This CDR3 region has 11 residues. V lost 7 bases to trimming and J lost 6 bases, with 9 bases between them. Full variable domain (remainder filled in from reference TRBV28 and TRBJ2-5): DVKVTQSSRYLVKRTGEKVFLECVQDMDHENMFWYRQDPGLGLRLIYFSYDVKMKEKGDIPEGYSVSREKKERFSLILESASTNQTSMYLCASIGGKTQYFGPGTRLLVL.

This sequence joins TRBV2 and TRBJ2-1; tentatively, D is TRBD1 (5 bases). The CDR3 runs 10 residues. Germline loops: CDR1 SNHLY, CDR2 FYNNEI. V shed 8 bases and J shed 6 bases, with 5 bases lying between them. Here the CDR3 reads CASGANEQFF. The CDR3 nucleotides are TGTGCCAGCGGGGCCAATGAGCAGTTCTTC.

The sample holds a few counts of this clonotype. J is TRBJ1-2 and V is TRBV6-4; D is perhaps TRBD1 (5 bases). Germline CDR1 and CDR2: MRHNA and SNTAGT. The CDR3 consists of 16 residues. V lost 4 bases and J lost 4, with 19 bases in between. The CDR3: CASSVSGAGNIYGYTF. CDR3 DNA: TGTGCCAGCAGTGTATCTGGGGCAGGGAATATCTATGGCTACACCTTC.

This clonotype was recorded a few times. V usage is TRBV27 and J usage is TRBJ2-3; a possible D gene is TRBD1 (5 bases). The germline V and J ends were trimmed by 2 bases and 0 bases, with 15 bases remaining between them. The CDR3 is 17 amino acids. Germline-derived CDR1 and CDR2 are MNHEY and SMNVEV (reference sequence). CDR3 nucleotide sequence: TGTGCCAGCAGTTTAGGGGCCGACAGCACTAGCACAGATACGCAGTATTTT. Translation gives CASSLGADSTSTDTQYF.

This clonotype was detected a few times. This chain uses TRBV11-1 with TRBJ2-7; TRBD2 aligns across 11 bases. Trimming took 3 bases from V and 5 from J; bases not matched to a gene: 15. Germline CDR1 SGHAT, CDR2 FQDESV (reference sequence). There are 18 residues in the CDR3. The CDR3 DNA reads as TGTGCCAGCAGCTTTCTCACGGCTAGCGGGAGGTTCAACAACGAGCAGTACTTC. Protein: CASSFLTASGRFNNEQYF.

This sequence joins TRBV29-1 and TRBJ2-7; 11 positions agree with TRBD2. The CDR3 loop spans 13 amino acids. Germline V gene sequence: CDR1 SQVTM, CDR2 ANQGSEA. V lost 7 bases and J lost 3; bases outside the gene matches: 5. The CDR3 loop is CSAAGTSGYEQYF. CDR3 sequence (DNA): TGCAGCGCCGCCGGGACTAGCGGCTACGAGCAGTACTTC.

This clonotype was seen repeatedly, ten times or more. This rearrangement joins TRBV4-2 to TRBJ2-2; tentatively, D is TRBD2 (6 bases). CDR3 length equals 17 residues. V was cut by 0 bases and J by 1 base, with 12 bases left in between. In germline, CDR1 is LGHNA, CDR2 YNFKEQ. The CDR3 DNA follows: TGTGCCAGCAGCCAAGATGCAGCGGGCTTGAACACCGGGGAGCTGTTTTTT. Its translation is CASSQDAAGLNTGELFF.

This rearrangement joins TRBV3-1 to TRBJ2-5; no firm D call. This CDR3 has 17 amino acids. The germline gives CDR1 LGHDT, CDR2 YNNKEL (reference sequence). The V and J ends lost 4 bases and 5 bases respectively, with 23 bases between them. Here the CDR3 DNA reads TGTGCCAGCAGCCTCCGCCCTACCCGGCCAATGGTGGAGACCCAGTACTTC. Translating gives CASSLRPTRPMVETQYF.

This clonotype was seen a few times. This rearrangement joins TRBV20-1 to TRBJ2-7, with TRBD2 identical over 10 bases. The germline V gene encodes CDR1 DFQATT and CDR2 SNEGSKA (reference sequence). The CDR3 runs to 13 residues. The trim removed 3 bases at V and 6 bases at J, leaving 5 bases unmatched. CDR3 sequence (DNA): TGCAGTGCTAGGGCAGCGGGAGGGCGCGAGCAGTACTTC. This codes for CSARAAGGREQYF.

This clonotype has a count of ten or more. This sequence joins TRBV12-3 or TRBV12-4 and TRBJ2-1; TRBD2 matches 7 bases. This CDR3 region has 15 residues. Trimming at V came to 3 bases and at J to 7 bases, leaving 9 bases not matched to a gene. CDR3 sequence: CASSLAAGAMNEQFF. CDR3 coding DNA: TGTGCCAGCAGTTTGGCGGCGGGAGCGATGAATGAGCAGTTCTTC.